This T cell receptor beta chain was identified during a study of beta chain features in type 1 diabetes (dated by TCRdb to about 2018). Some background on the complete study: Patients and healthy donors did not differ in mean age, gender distribution, total cell number or subset yield. A total of roughly 98,000,000 sorted cells were examined across all samples, and RNA yield correlated strongly with the number of cells per subset. In the study, TCRB repertoires of sorted circulating CD4+ T cell subsets from recently diagnosed type 1 diabetes patients were compared with those of matched healthy donors. Regulatory and stem cell-like memory subsets were obtained from only 8 patients and about eight healthy donors, while naive and central memory subsets were obtained from all 28 donors.

There are many counts of this clone. What this receptor recognizes is not known. Base quality data are lacking; no much larger clone is found one base away. Summary of the overall study and its limitations: In all four CD4+ subsets, TCRB CDR3 length was moderately but significantly shorter in type 1 diabetes patients. Because cDNA rather than genomic DNA was sequenced, highly expressing activated cells could have been over-represented, although no difference in activation and CD3 levels was found between groups. Naive, central memory and regulatory TCRB repertoires appeared to be more alike among patients than among healthy donors. Because small numbers of individuals were included in the HLA sub-analyses, any influence of HLA type on TCRB rearrangement was left unresolved. At VDJ recombination sites, type 1 diabetes patients had fewer insertions and more deleted nucleotides, which implies abnormalities in thymic rearrangement. PCR might favor shorter templates, but patient and control samples were amplified and corrected together, so any skew would affect both groups equally.

The entire isolated RNA was reverse transcribed using the High Capacity cDNA Reverse Transcription Kit, and thus expressed TCRB transcripts were sequenced. Naive, central memory and regulatory T cell samples underwent deep immunoSEQ sequencing, averaging around 3.7 million total reads per sample. After sorted cells were lysed in RLT buffer, RNA was extracted with DNase-treated RNeasy Micro or Mini kits, with the choice depending on cell number. Each cell subset was processed on its own to prevent cross-contamination, while patient and healthy donor samples were processed together. The immunoSEQ multiplex PCR was used to amplify TCRB sequences from cDNA, yielding 87-bp fragments that span the CDR3 region. Sequencing of the amplicons was done on the Illumina HiSeq platform. The authors' analysis ran thus. PCR bias was computationally corrected using synthetic template baselines, reads within Hamming distance 2 were collapsed, and singletons that could not be merged were discarded. Reads were aligned against IMGT to assign V, D and J genes, CDR3 length and insertions or deletions at six rearrangement sites. Within each subset, clonotype counts were normalized to sorted cell number, after which true diversity and Gini coefficients were computed with the tcR R package. The overlap coefficient, calculated on TCRB nucleotide sequences, was used to measure repertoire sharing. As a proxy for the pre-selection repertoire, out-of-frame TCRB sequences from naive cells were analyzed. Entries here come from immuneACCESS through TCRdb and include only in-frame sequences with V and J called. Some clones fail to appear in such tables; in the studies checked, an unresolved V gene covers under half of the shortfall, and the cause of the remainder is unknown. V and J calls and clone size are given by that table; D and trimming were obtained from the DNA. Within this sample are 850,000 to 900,000 clones, with about 17% of them counted one time only. About 0.02% of the sample lies in the top ten.

CDR1 and CDR2 were assigned from the germline V gene (reference sequence) as LNHDA and SQIVND. V was cut back by 7 bases and J by 3 bases, leaving a gap of 7 bases between them. The CDR3 starts with the cysteine, ends with the phenylalanine, and has 12 residues. The DNA shown is the 36-base CDR3, in frame from base 1. Each donor gave one peripheral blood draw, about 110 mL on average, collected into heparinised tubes. Using a panel that included CD45RO, CCR7, CD25, CD127, CD95 and CD27, naive, central memory, regulatory and stem cell-like memory CD4+ T cells were sorted on a BD FACSAria II. Every sorted population had a purity above 95%. PBMCs were separated immediately by Lymphoprep density gradient centrifugation and were stained directly, without being cultured. To minimize batch effects, samples were stained and sorted in pairs, one healthy donor with one patient per experiment.

The rearranged chain carries TRBV19 and TRBJ2-1; the D segment cannot be called with confidence. This TCR derives from a woman aged 18-30 years in good health. The sequenced sample was naive CD4+ T cells from blood. Sample cell subset or site, as interpreted from the label and publication: true naive CD4+ T cells. Here is the DNA: TGTGCCAGTACGTCAGTCTACAATGAGCAGTTCTTC. This yields the protein CASTSVYNEQFF. With the rest looked up from the reference TRBV19 and TRBJ2-1 genes rather than sequenced, the full variable domain is DGGITQSPKYLFRKEGQNVTLSCEQNLNHDAMYWYRQDPGQGLRLIYYSQIVNDFQKGDIAEGYSVSREKKESFPLTVTSAQKNPTAFYLCASTSVYNEQFFGPGTRLTVL.